This entry features one T cell receptor (beta chain) sequence. The source of the sample is a study of blood T cells in healthy people across ages. Sample-barcoded 5' priming and a J-beta primer mix drove a second PCR of about 6 to 12 cycles. TCRdb ran MiXCR on the 5' RACE reads and lists one entry per CDR3 protein. This table has approximately 730,000 distinct CDR3 sequences, roughly 47% appearing once. The CDR3 runs to 15 residues. CDR1 and CDR2 from the germline V gene are SEHNR and FQNEAQ (reference sequence). V lost 5 bases to trimming and J lost 1 base, with 12 bases between them. The sequence derives from a woman aged 60-75 years in good health. Sequencing was done on a sample of blood. This rearrangement joins TRBV7-9 to TRBJ2-1; D is uncertain. Here the CDR3 reads CASSPFGSSYNEQFF. CDR3 bases: TGTGCCAGCAGCCCTTTCGGATCTTCCTACAATGAGCAGTTCTTC.